This T cell receptor (beta chain) was identified during a study of CD8+ T cells in alopecia areata. Study information: Oral tofacitinib (5 to 10 mg twice daily) was administered to treated patients. Tofacitinib was given for 6 to 18 months, then stopped for 6 months.

Extracted RNA was reverse transcribed, and the resulting cDNA served as sequencing template. Here immunoSEQ multiplex PCR was the method, and the copy in TCRdb shows in-frame clones only, minus some. The sample includes 110,000 or so clones, roughly two fifths of them seen just once. Whole-study results and caveats: Sequences from scalp samples also cover resident alphabeta T cells of normal skin.

Deletions cut 2 bases from V and 0 bases from J, with 11 bases between. The CDR3 totals 14 residues. Germline V lookup: CDR1 GTSNPN, CDR2 SVGIG (reference sequence). This clone was seen only a few times. The antigen remains undetermined. The sequence came from a human donor with alopecia areata. The sample was CD4+ T cells sorted from blood. The V gene is TRBV30, the J gene TRBJ2-7; the D call may be TRBD1 or TRBD2 (5 bases each). CDR3 coding DNA: TGTGCCTGGAGTACTGGGGGTAGCTCCTACGAGCAGTACTTC. This gives the protein CAWSTGGSSYEQYF.